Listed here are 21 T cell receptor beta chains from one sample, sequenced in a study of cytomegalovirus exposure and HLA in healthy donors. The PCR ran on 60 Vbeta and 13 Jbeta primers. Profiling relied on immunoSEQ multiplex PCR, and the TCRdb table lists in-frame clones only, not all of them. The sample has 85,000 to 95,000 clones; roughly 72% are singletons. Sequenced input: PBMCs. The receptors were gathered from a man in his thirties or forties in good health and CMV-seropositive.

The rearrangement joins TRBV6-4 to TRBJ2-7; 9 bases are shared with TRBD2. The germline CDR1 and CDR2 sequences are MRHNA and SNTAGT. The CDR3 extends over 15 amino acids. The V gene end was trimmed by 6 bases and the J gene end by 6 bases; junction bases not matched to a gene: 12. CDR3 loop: CASSSLAGKGSEQYF. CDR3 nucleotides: TGTGCCAGCAGCTCCCTAGCGGGAAAAGGAAGCGAGCAGTACTTC.

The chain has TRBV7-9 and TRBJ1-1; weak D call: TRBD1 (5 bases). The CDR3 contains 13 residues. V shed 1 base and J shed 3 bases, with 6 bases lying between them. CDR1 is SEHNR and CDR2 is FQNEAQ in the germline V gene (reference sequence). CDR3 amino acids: CASSLVGDTEAFF. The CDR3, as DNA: TGTGCCAGCAGCTTAGTAGGGGACACTGAAGCTTTCTTT.

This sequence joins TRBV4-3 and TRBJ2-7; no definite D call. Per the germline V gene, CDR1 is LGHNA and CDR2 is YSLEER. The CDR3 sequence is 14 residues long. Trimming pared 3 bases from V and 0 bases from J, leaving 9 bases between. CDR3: CASSHGPSSYEQYF. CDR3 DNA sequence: TGCGCCAGCAGCCATGGGCCGAGCTCCTACGAGCAGTACTTC.

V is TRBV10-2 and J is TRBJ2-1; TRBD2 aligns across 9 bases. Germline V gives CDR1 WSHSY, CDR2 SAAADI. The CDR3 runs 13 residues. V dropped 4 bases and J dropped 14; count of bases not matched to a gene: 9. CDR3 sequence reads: CASSATSGTSKFF. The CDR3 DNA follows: TGCGCCAGCAGTGCAACTTCCGGGACTAGCAAGTTCTTC.

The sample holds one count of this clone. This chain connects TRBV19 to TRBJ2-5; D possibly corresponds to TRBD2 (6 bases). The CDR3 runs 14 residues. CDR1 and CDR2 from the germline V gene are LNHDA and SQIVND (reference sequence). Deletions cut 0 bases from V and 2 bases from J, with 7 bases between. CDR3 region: CASSIELAQETQYF. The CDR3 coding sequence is TGTGCCAGTAGTATAGAACTAGCTCAAGAGACCCAGTACTTC.

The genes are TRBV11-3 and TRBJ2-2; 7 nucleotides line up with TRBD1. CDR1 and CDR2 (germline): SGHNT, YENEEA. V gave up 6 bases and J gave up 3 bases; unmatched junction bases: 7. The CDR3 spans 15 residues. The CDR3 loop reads CASREGTGDTGELFF. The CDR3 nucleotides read TGTGCCAGCAGGGAAGGTACAGGGGACACCGGGGAGCTGTTTTTT.

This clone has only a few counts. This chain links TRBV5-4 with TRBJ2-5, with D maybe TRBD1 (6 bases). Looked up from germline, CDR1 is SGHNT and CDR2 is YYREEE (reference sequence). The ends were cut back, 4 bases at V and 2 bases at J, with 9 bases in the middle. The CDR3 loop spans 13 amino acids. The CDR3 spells CASSLGQQETQYF. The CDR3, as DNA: TGTGCCAGCAGCCTAGGACAGCAAGAGACCCAGTACTTC.

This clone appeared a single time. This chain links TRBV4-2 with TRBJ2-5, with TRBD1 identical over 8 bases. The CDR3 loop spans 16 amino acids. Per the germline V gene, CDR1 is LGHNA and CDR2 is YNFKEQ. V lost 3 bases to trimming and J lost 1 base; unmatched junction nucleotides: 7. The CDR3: CASSHWTGSVQETQYF. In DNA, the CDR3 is TGTGCCAGCAGCCATTGGACAGGGTCGGTCCAAGAGACCCAGTACTTC.

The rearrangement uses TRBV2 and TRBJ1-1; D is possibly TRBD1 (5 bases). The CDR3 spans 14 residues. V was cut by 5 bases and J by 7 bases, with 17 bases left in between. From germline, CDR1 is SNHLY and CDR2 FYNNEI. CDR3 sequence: CASSQRRAGGEAFF. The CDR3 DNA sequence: TGTGCCAGCAGTCAACGGCGCGCGGGGGGTGAAGCTTTCTTT. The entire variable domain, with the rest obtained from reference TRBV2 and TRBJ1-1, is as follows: EPEVTQTPSHQVTQMGQEVILRCVPISNHLYFYWYRQILGQKVEFLVSFYNNEISEKSEIFDDQFSVERPDGSNFTLKIRSTKLEDSAMYFCASSQRRAGGEAFFGQGTRLTVV.

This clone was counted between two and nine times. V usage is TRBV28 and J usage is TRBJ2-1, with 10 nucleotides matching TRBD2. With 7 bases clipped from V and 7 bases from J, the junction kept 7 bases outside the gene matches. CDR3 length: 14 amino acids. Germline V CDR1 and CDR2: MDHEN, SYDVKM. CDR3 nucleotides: TGTGCCAGCAAGCGACTAGCGGGCCTTAATGAGCAGTTCTTC. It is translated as CASKRLAGLNEQFF.

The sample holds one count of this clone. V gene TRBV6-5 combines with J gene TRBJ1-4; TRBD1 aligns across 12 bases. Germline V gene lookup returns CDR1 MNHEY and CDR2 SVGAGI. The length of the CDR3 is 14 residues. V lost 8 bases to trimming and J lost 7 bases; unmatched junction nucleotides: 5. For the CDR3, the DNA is TGTGCCAGCGGCGGGACAGGGGGCACTGAAAAACTGTTTTTT. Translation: CASGGTGGTEKLFF.

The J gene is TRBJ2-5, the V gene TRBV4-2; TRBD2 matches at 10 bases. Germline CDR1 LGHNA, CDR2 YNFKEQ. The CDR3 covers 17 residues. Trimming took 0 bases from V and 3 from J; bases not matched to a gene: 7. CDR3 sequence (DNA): TGTGCCAGCAGCCAAGACGGAGTAGCGGGAGGAAAAGAGACCCAGTACTTC. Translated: CASSQDGVAGGKETQYF.

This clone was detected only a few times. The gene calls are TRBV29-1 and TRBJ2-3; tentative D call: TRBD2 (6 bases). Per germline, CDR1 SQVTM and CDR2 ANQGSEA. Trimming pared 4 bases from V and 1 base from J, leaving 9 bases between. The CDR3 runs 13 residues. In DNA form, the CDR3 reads TGCAGCGTTGTTAGGAGGGGCACAGATACGCAGTATTTT. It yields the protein CSVVRRGTDTQYF.

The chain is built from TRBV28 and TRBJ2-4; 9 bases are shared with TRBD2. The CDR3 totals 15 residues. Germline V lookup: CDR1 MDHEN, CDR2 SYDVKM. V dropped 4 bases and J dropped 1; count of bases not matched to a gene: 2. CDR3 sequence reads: CASSSGLAAKNIQYF. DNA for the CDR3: TGTGCCAGCAGTTCTGGACTAGCGGCCAAAAACATTCAGTACTTC.

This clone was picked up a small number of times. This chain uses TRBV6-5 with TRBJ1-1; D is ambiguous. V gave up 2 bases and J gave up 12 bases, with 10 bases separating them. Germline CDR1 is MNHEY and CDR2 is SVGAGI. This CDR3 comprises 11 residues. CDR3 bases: TGTGCCAGCAGTTACGGAGGCCCGTCTTTCTTT. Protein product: CASSYGGPSFF.

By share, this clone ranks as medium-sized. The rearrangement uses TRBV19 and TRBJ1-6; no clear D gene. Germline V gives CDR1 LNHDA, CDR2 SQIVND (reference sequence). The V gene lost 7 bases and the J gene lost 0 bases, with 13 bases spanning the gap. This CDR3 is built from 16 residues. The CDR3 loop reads CASKEVLSSYNSPLHF. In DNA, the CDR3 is TGTGCCAGTAAGGAGGTCTTAAGCTCCTATAATTCACCCCTCCACTTT.

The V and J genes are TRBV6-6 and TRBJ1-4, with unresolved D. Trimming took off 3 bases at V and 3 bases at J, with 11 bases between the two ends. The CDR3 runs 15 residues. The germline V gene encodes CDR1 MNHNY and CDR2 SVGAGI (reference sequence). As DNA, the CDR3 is TGTGCCAGCAGTTATTCCGGTTCCCCTAATGAAAAACTGTTTTTT. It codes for CASSYSGSPNEKLFF.

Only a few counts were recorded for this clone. The CDR3 loop is CASKRRQGDTEAFF. Written as DNA, the CDR3 is TGTGCCAGCAAGAGGAGACAGGGGGATACTGAAGCTTTCTTT. The rearrangement links TRBV6-5 to TRBJ1-1; 9 nucleotides match TRBD1. Losses at the gene ends were 7 bases for V and 5 bases for J; bases not matched to a gene: 8. Germline V gene sequence: CDR1 MNHEY, CDR2 SVGAGI. The CDR3 sequence is 14 residues long.

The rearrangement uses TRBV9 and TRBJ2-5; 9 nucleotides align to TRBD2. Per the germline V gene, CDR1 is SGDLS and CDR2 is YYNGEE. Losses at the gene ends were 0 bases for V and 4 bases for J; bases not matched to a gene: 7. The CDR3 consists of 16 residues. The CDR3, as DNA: TGTGCCAGCAGCGTAGGGGCGGGGGGGCCGGCAGAGACCCAGTACTTC. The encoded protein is CASSVGAGGPAETQYF.

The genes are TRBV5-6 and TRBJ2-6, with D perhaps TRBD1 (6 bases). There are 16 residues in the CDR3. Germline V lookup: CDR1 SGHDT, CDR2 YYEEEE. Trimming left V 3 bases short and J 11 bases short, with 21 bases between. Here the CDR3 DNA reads TGTGCCAGCAGCTCCGGCAAAACAGGGAGAATCGACGTCCTGACTTTC. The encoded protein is CASSSGKTGRIDVLTF.

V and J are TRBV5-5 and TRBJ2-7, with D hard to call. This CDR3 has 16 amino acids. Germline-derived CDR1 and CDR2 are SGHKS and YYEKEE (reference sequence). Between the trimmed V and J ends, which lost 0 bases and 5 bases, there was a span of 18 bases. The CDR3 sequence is CASSLGGKTARNEQYF. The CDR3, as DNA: TGTGCCAGCAGCTTGGGCGGTAAGACCGCGAGGAACGAGCAGTACTTC.